The T cell receptor (beta chain) described here comes from a study of T cells after posttransplantation cyclophosphamide. Study-level points and caveats: Tissue-infiltrating T cells from skin or gut overlapped little with blood T cells. Donor CD8+ memory clones often dominated recipient blood repertoires at later times.

About this clone: Antigen specificity is unknown.

The naive gate required viable CD3+CD4+ or CD3+CD8+ cells with CCR7+CD45RA+CD45RO-CD95-CD27+CD28+ phenotype. Some clones are missing from TCRdb's copy, which holds only in-frame ones; the method was immunoSEQ multiplex PCR. The table shows around 2,100 clones, with roughly 92% occurring only once. This CDR3 contains 18 residues. Germline values: CDR1 MNHEY, CDR2 SMNVEV (reference sequence). Losses at the gene ends were 4 bases for V and 2 bases for J; bases not matched to a gene: 13. The source of this sequence is a woman aged 55-70 years in good health, CMV-negative, and a related stem cell transplant donor. This chain uses TRBV27 with TRBJ2-7, with 11 bases aligning to TRBD2. The sequenced sample consisted of naive CD8+ T cells sorted from PBMCs. The CDR3 protein is CASSSLAGGLHGTYEQYF. CDR3 DNA: TGTGCCAGCAGTTCGCTAGCGGGGGGCCTCCACGGGACCTACGAGCAGTACTTC.